These 21 T cell receptor beta chains share one sample of origin, sequenced in a study of T cell repertoires in cytomegalovirus infection. Their antigens remain unidentified. Via MiXCR, TCRdb re-called the reads, giving one row per CDR3 protein. The table includes around 230,000 distinct CDR3 sequences, around 35% detected once. Sequenced here: CD8+ T cells from cultured PBMCs, sampled from culture after CMV antigen stimulation. These receptors all stem from a human donor in good health (CMV status not recorded). Some clones in this sample may be carry-over from other donors' samples.

The J gene is TRBJ2-3, the V gene TRBV20-1; no clear D. Germline CDR1 is DFQATT and CDR2 is SNEGSKA (reference sequence). V was clipped by 1 base and J by 3 bases, with 5 bases between them. There are 12 residues in the CDR3. DNA for the CDR3: TGCAGTGCTAGAGGGGATACAGATACGCAGTATTTT. Encoded protein: CSARGDTDTQYF.

The V and J genes are TRBV20-1 and TRBJ1-5, with D tentatively TRBD1 (6 bases). The CDR3 runs 14 residues. The germline V gene has CDR1 DFQATT and CDR2 SNEGSKA (reference sequence). Trimming left V 6 bases short and J 5 bases short, with 17 bases between. The CDR3 spells CSAPAGDIDQPQHF. CDR3 coding DNA: TGCAGTGCCCCCGCCGGGGACATAGATCAGCCCCAGCATTTT.

The genes are TRBV4-2 and TRBJ2-1; D is perhaps TRBD1 (6 bases). The V and J ends lost 0 bases and 3 bases respectively, with 18 bases between them. This CDR3 region has 18 residues. In germline, CDR1 is LGHNA, CDR2 YNFKEQ. The CDR3 DNA sequence: TGTGCCAGCAGCCAAGATGAACAGGGACGTTACCACTACAATGAGCAGTTCTTC. Amino acids: CASSQDEQGRYHYNEQFF.

The chain recombines TRBV15 with TRBJ2-3; D might be TRBD2 (7 bases). The length of the CDR3 is 16 residues. Germline V gene lookup returns CDR1 LNHNV and CDR2 YYDKDF (reference sequence). V gave up 3 bases and J gave up 1 base, with 14 bases separating them. The CDR3 DNA reads TGTGCCACCAGCAGCCGGGGGGCCTGGGGCACAGATACGCAGTATTTT. Amino acids: CATSSRGAWGTDTQYF.

This clonotype was observed a few times. The rearrangement uses TRBV7-2 and TRBJ1-2, with D perhaps matching TRBD1 (6 bases). The V gene's germline CDR1 is SGHTA and CDR2 FQGNSA. This CDR3 has 14 residues. V gave up 5 bases and J gave up 0 bases, with 10 bases separating them. The CDR3 spells CASSRRTANYGYTF. Written as DNA, the CDR3 is TGTGCCAGCAGCCGTCGGACAGCTAACTATGGCTACACCTTC.

The gene calls are TRBV7-9 and TRBJ2-1; 7 positions agree with TRBD2. In germline, CDR1 is SEHNR, CDR2 FQNEAQ (reference sequence). J was trimmed by 4 bases and V by 3 bases; bases with no gene match: 3. CDR3 length: 14 residues. CDR3 loop: CASSFSGFYNEQFF. In DNA form, the CDR3 reads TGTGCCAGCAGCTTTAGCGGGTTTTACAATGAGCAGTTCTTC.

This clonotype was found once. J is TRBJ2-7 and V is TRBV20-1; D is undetermined. This CDR3 contains 13 residues. V was shortened by 1 base and J by 3 bases, with 10 bases between the two germline ends. CDR1 and CDR2 from the germline V gene are DFQATT and SNEGSKA (reference sequence). The CDR3 nucleotides read TGCAGTGCTAGAGGACAACGCGACTACGAGCAGTACTTC. Translating gives CSARGQRDYEQYF.

V usage is TRBV27 and J usage is TRBJ1-5; D remains ambiguous. This CDR3 is built from 14 residues. V lost 6 bases, J lost 5 bases, and 14 bases lay in between. The germline gives CDR1 MNHEY, CDR2 SMNVEV (reference sequence). The CDR3 loop reads CASSRTGWDQPQHF. The CDR3 DNA reads as TGTGCCAGCAGCCGGACCGGTTGGGATCAGCCCCAGCATTTT.

This clonotype was seen many times. V and J are TRBV7-8 and TRBJ2-4; 7 bases are shared with TRBD1. The trim removed 5 bases at V and 1 base at J, leaving 2 bases unmatched. CDR3 length: 14 amino acids. The germline V gene has CDR1 SGHVS and CDR2 FQNEAQ. The CDR3 sequence: CASSSRGAKNIQYF. CDR3 sequence (DNA): TGTGCCAGCAGCAGCAGGGGGGCCAAAAACATTCAGTACTTC.

This chain joins TRBV20-1 and TRBJ2-2, with 9 positions matching TRBD2. The CDR3 is 19 amino acids. Germline-derived CDR1 and CDR2 are DFQATT and SNEGSKA (reference sequence). V was clipped by 1 base and J by 3 bases; unmatched bases: 15. The CDR3: CSARAAGGGPHKDTGELFF. CDR3 coding DNA: TGCAGTGCTAGAGCAGCGGGGGGCGGCCCCCATAAAGACACCGGGGAGCTGTTTTTT.

This clonotype was seen more than once but under ten times. The V gene is TRBV27, the J gene TRBJ1-5; no definite D call. The germline V and J ends were trimmed by 9 bases and 4 bases, with 13 bases remaining between them. This CDR3 contains 13 residues. Germline V gives CDR1 MNHEY, CDR2 SMNVEV (reference sequence). The CDR3 DNA follows: TGTGCCAGTGGCCAATCGGGTAATCAGCCCCAGCATTTT. Its translation: CASGQSGNQPQHF.

This clonotype was seen only a few times. This chain uses TRBV5-5 with TRBJ1-2; 10 nucleotides align to TRBD1. Per germline, CDR1 SGHKS and CDR2 YYEKEE (reference sequence). The length of the CDR3 is 16 residues. V was clipped by 7 bases and J by 3 bases; unmatched bases: 12. The CDR3 nucleotides are TGTGCCAGCGGAGGAACCGACAGGGGGCCTGACTATGGCTACACCTTC. It encodes CASGGTDRGPDYGYTF.

The J gene is TRBJ2-1, the V gene TRBV7-9; the D gene is possibly TRBD2 (6 bases). Trimming removed 2 bases at V and 4 bases at J, with 12 bases between. CDR1 is SEHNR and CDR2 is FQNEAQ in the germline V gene (reference sequence). This CDR3 contains 15 residues. The CDR3 DNA sequence: TGTGCCAGCAGCTTAAGCGTGGGGGGTTACAATGAGCAGTTCTTC. The encoded protein is CASSLSVGGYNEQFF. The whole variable domain, filled in from reference TRBV7-9 and TRBJ2-1, reads DTGVSQNPRHKITKRGQNVTFRCDPISEHNRLYWYRQTLGQGPEFLTYFQNEAQLEKSRLLSDRFSAERPKGSFSTLEIQRTEQGDSAMYLCASSLSVGGYNEQFFGPGTRLTVL.

V is TRBV7-9 and J is TRBJ1-2; TRBD1 might be the D (6 bases). The germline CDR1 and CDR2 sequences are SEHNR and FQNEAQ (reference sequence). The CDR3 loop spans 12 amino acids. Trimming removed 5 bases at V and 5 bases at J, with 9 bases between. The CDR3 DNA is TGTGCCAGCAGCCAGGGGATATATGGCTACACCTTC. It yields the protein CASSQGIYGYTF.

This sequence joins TRBV2 and TRBJ2-3; D remains unclear. V was pared by 4 bases and J by 0 bases, with 8 bases between. Per the germline V gene, CDR1 is SNHLY and CDR2 is FYNNEI. The CDR3 is 14 residues long. CDR3 coding DNA: TGTGCCAGCAGTGGGGGTTCTAGCACAGATACGCAGTATTTT. Translated, it gives CASSGGSSTDTQYF.

In its sample, this clonotype was seen a few times. The chain carries TRBV7-9 and TRBJ1-2; 7 bases map to TRBD1. This CDR3 spans 13 amino acids. With 6 bases clipped from V and 4 bases from J, the junction kept 5 bases outside the gene matches. CDR1 and CDR2 from the germline V gene are SEHNR and FQNEAQ (reference sequence). In nucleotides, the CDR3 is TGTGCCAGCAGACCAGGGGGTGGCTATGGCTACACCTTC. Translation: CASRPGGGYGYTF.

The chain is built from TRBV7-8 and TRBJ1-6; D ambiguous. This CDR3 region has 17 residues. Trimming removed 0 bases at V and 0 bases at J, with 9 bases between. Per the germline V gene, CDR1 is SGHVS and CDR2 is FQNEAQ. The CDR3 is CASSLAGRFSYNSPLHF. DNA for the CDR3: TGTGCCAGCAGCTTAGCCGGCAGGTTCTCCTATAATTCACCCCTCCACTTT.

A few counts support this clonotype. This chain connects TRBV7-9 to TRBJ2-7; tentatively, D is TRBD1 (5 bases). The CDR3 loop spans 14 amino acids. The germline gives CDR1 SEHNR, CDR2 FQNEAQ (reference sequence). V was clipped by 2 bases and J by 2 bases, with 10 bases between them. CDR3 sequence reads: CASSLPTAAYEQYF. DNA of the CDR3: TGTGCCAGCAGCTTACCGACAGCAGCCTACGAGCAGTACTTC.

This chain links TRBV10-2 with TRBJ2-7; TRBD2 agrees at 7 bases. J lost 5 bases, V lost 2 bases, and 6 bases had no gene match. The germline gives CDR1 WSHSY, CDR2 SAAADI. The CDR3 totals 14 residues. For the CDR3, the DNA is TGCGCCAGCAGTGAGAGCGGGAATCTAAACGAGCAGTACTTC. It is translated as CASSESGNLNEQYF.

This clonotype occurred a few times. V gene TRBV12-3 or TRBV12-4 combines with J gene TRBJ1-2; D not certain. Trimming took 5 bases from V and 0 from J, leaving 10 bases between them. The CDR3 extends over 14 amino acids. CDR3 nucleotide sequence: TGTGCCAGCAGTCGGACGGCTACTAACTATGGCTACACCTTC. Amino acids: CASSRTATNYGYTF.

The chain links TRBV24-1 to TRBJ1-5, with unresolved D. Germline-derived CDR1 and CDR2 are KGHDR and SFDVKD. This CDR3 is 13 amino acids long. Trimming cost V 4 bases and J 7 bases, with 10 bases left between them. CDR3 residues: CATSEAAGQPQHF. The DNA for the CDR3 is TGTGCCACCAGTGAGGCGGCCGGGCAGCCCCAGCATTTT.